Listed here are 28 T cell receptor beta chains from one sample, sequenced in a study of T cell changes during pregnancy in multiple sclerosis. Libraries were prepared by immunoSEQ multiplex PCR; TCRdb keeps only in-frame clonotypes and omits some of them. This sample has about 43,000 clones, with 85% to 90% found just once. The starting material was peripheral blood, obtained in the second trimester of pregnancy. The receptors stem from a female donor in good health, enrolled as a control in a pregnancy study.

V gene TRBV12-5 combines with J gene TRBJ1-2; D is possibly TRBD1 (6 bases). Per the germline V gene, CDR1 is LGHNT and CDR2 is FRNRAP. Trimming removed 5 bases from V and 6 bases from J, with 25 bases in between. The CDR3 is 17 residues long. Here the CDR3 DNA reads TGTGCTAGTGGTGTCAACAGGGAGGGGGGTTTAGCGGATGGCTACACCTTC. It is translated as CASGVNREGGLADGYTF.

This chain connects TRBV18 to TRBJ2-5; 9 nucleotides match TRBD2. The CDR3 extends over 14 amino acids. The V and J ends lost 2 bases and 5 bases, in that order; junction bases with no gene match: 3. Germline loops: CDR1 KGHSH, CDR2 LQKENI. This CDR3 reads CASSPIAGEETQYF. The DNA of the CDR3 is TGTGCCAGCTCACCAATAGCGGGGGAGGAGACCCAGTACTTC.

The rearrangement uses TRBV4-3 and TRBJ2-7, with 7 bases matching TRBD1. From germline, CDR1 is LGHNA and CDR2 YSLEER. V was pared by 2 bases and J by 3 bases, with 7 bases of the junction left unmatched. The CDR3 length is 15 residues. The CDR3: CASSQTTGKDYEQYF. CDR3 coding DNA: TGCGCCAGCAGCCAAACGACAGGGAAAGACTACGAGCAGTACTTC.

In its sample, this clone was seen once. This chain connects TRBV9 to TRBJ2-1, with D hard to call. The germline CDR1 and CDR2 sequences are SGDLS and YYNGEE. The CDR3 extends over 14 amino acids. Between the trimmed V and J ends, which lost 0 bases and 6 bases, there was a span of 10 bases. The CDR3: CASSVGSRPNEQFF. Written as DNA, the CDR3 is TGTGCCAGCAGCGTAGGGTCTAGGCCCAATGAGCAGTTCTTC.

The rearrangement joins TRBV27 to TRBJ2-1; 16 positions match TRBD2. Germline-derived CDR1 and CDR2 are MNHEY and SMNVEV (reference sequence). The CDR3 is made up of 14 amino acids. V shed 7 bases, J shed 8 bases, and the junction held 2 bases outside the gene matches. The CDR3 region is CASKGLAGGYEQFF. The CDR3 nucleotides read TGTGCCAGCAAGGGACTAGCGGGAGGGTATGAGCAGTTCTTC.

The gene calls are TRBV2 and TRBJ1-5, with D possibly matching TRBD1 (5 bases). The CDR3 has 12 amino acids. Trimming stripped 8 bases from V and 4 bases from J, with 9 bases between. CDR1 and CDR2 (germline): SNHLY, FYNNEI. For the CDR3, the DNA is TGTGCCAGCCAGCAGGGAAATCAGCCCCAGCATTTT. This codes for CASQQGNQPQHF.

Written as DNA, the CDR3 is TGTGCCAGCAGTGCAACGACTACAGGGAAAGCTAACTATGGCTACACCTTC. Amino acid sequence: CASSATTTGKANYGYTF. The chain employs TRBV25-1 and TRBJ1-2; D possibly corresponds to TRBD1 (6 bases). Per the germline V gene, CDR1 is MGHDK and CDR2 is SYGVNS. Trimming cost V 4 bases and J 0 bases, with 18 bases left between them. The CDR3 has 17 amino acids.

The rearrangement links TRBV7-2 to TRBJ2-5, with 7 bases aligning to TRBD2. The CDR3 has 14 amino acids. The germline gives CDR1 SGHTA, CDR2 FQGNSA. V was clipped by 5 bases and J by 2 bases; unmatched bases: 5. The CDR3 loop is CASSPPSGQETQYF. CDR3 bases: TGTGCCAGCAGCCCCCCTAGCGGTCAAGAGACCCAGTACTTC.

The table lists this clone with a few counts. The chain combines TRBV9 with TRBJ1-4; a weak D match, TRBD1 (6 bases). CDR1 is SGDLS, CDR2 YYNGEE, per germline. The CDR3 is 16 residues long. V was trimmed by 2 bases and J by 0 bases, leaving 11 bases between them. CDR3 region: CASSVGTGTTNEKLFF. The CDR3 DNA reads TGTGCCAGCAGCGTGGGTACAGGGACAACTAATGAAAAACTGTTTTTT.

The chain carries TRBV5-1 and TRBJ2-5; 10 bases are shared with TRBD2. This CDR3 has 15 amino acids. Germline V gene data show CDR1 as SGHRS and CDR2 as YFSETQ. V lost 2 bases and J lost 1; bases outside the gene matches: 2. CDR3 sequence (DNA): TGCGCCAGCAGCTTAGCGGGAGGGCCCCAAGAGACCCAGTACTTC. Translating it yields CASSLAGGPQETQYF.

This rearrangement joins TRBV30 to TRBJ2-3, with TRBD2 matching 9 bases. Germline V lookup: CDR1 GTSNPN, CDR2 SVGIG (reference sequence). Unmatched junction bases numbered 5, after V lost 2 bases and J lost 2 bases. CDR3 length equals 15 residues. CDR3 region: CAWSSGTSPTDTQYF. In nucleotides, the CDR3 is TGTGCCTGGAGTTCCGGGACTAGCCCCACAGATACGCAGTATTTT.

This clone has a handful of counts. This rearrangement joins TRBV4-1 to TRBJ1-5; D gene uncertain. The germline V gene encodes CDR1 MGHRA and CDR2 YSYEKL. V lost 0 bases and J 4 bases, leaving 4 bases between the germline ends. The CDR3 totals 13 residues. The CDR3 DNA sequence: TGCGCCAGCAGCCAAGACAGGAATCAGCCCCAGCATTTT. Amino acids: CASSQDRNQPQHF.

This clone was recorded once. The CDR3 loop is CASSPTPSGLADTQYF. The CDR3 DNA reads as TGTGCCAGCAGCCCGACCCCTAGCGGCCTGGCAGATACGCAGTATTTT. The chain links TRBV7-9 to TRBJ2-3; 7 bases align to TRBD2. Germline-derived CDR1 and CDR2 are SEHNR and FQNEAQ (reference sequence). The CDR3 loop spans 16 amino acids. The V and J ends lost 5 bases and 4 bases, in that order; junction bases with no gene match: 12.

V and J are TRBV7-9 and TRBJ2-3; 11 nucleotides agree with TRBD2. CDR1 and CDR2 from the germline V gene are SEHNR and FQNEAQ (reference sequence). V lost 4 bases to trimming and J lost 4 bases; unmatched junction nucleotides: 4. The CDR3 extends over 15 amino acids. Here the CDR3 reads CASSSGLAGADTQYF. The DNA for the CDR3 is TGTGCCAGCAGCTCAGGACTAGCGGGTGCAGATACGCAGTATTTT.

The genes are TRBV19 and TRBJ2-7, with 7 bases matching TRBD1. Germline lookup yields CDR1 LNHDA and CDR2 SQIVND (reference sequence). The CDR3 consists of 14 residues. Trimming cost V 0 bases and J 5 bases; bases outside gene matches: 4. The CDR3 reads CASSIDTGEHEQYF. The CDR3 DNA reads TGTGCCAGTAGTATAGATACAGGGGAGCACGAGCAGTACTTC.

The chain recombines TRBV7-9 with TRBJ1-4; TRBD1 is a possible D gene (5 bases). The CDR3 length is 15 residues. V was trimmed by 1 base and J by 8 bases, leaving 14 bases between them. The V gene's germline CDR1 is SEHNR and CDR2 FQNEAQ (reference sequence). CDR3 nucleotide sequence: TGTGCCAGCAGCTTAGAGGCAGGGATTAGCGAAAAACTGTTTTTT. This sequence encodes CASSLEAGISEKLFF.

The chain recombines TRBV6-1 with TRBJ1-2, with D possibly TRBD1 on 5 matching bases. Germline values: CDR1 MNHNS, CDR2 SASEGT. V was clipped by 4 bases and J by 6 bases, with 21 bases between them. The CDR3 is made up of 16 amino acids. This CDR3 is CASSVNVAGVWDGYTF. For the CDR3, the DNA is TGTGCCAGCAGTGTTAACGTGGCGGGGGTGTGGGATGGCTACACCTTC.

This chain links TRBV30 with TRBJ2-7, with D possibly being TRBD1 (6 bases). In germline, CDR1 is GTSNPN, CDR2 SVGIG (reference sequence). The V end lost 5 bases, the J end lost 2 bases, and 16 bases lay between the germline ends. The CDR3 runs to 14 residues. The CDR3 loop is CAWSFTGLTYEQYF. In nucleotides, the CDR3 is TGTGCCTGGTCTTTCACAGGGCTAACCTACGAGCAGTACTTC.

This clone was detected a few times. The rearrangement uses TRBV30 and TRBJ1-1; no reliable D call. V gave up 0 bases and J gave up 0 bases, with 5 bases separating them. The CDR3 has 13 amino acids. The V gene's germline CDR1 is GTSNPN and CDR2 SVGIG (reference sequence). The CDR3 region has the DNA TGTGCCTGGAGTGTGAACATGAACACTGAAGCTTTCTTT. Protein sequence: CAWSVNMNTEAFF.

The V and J genes are TRBV30 and TRBJ2-7; 8 nucleotides line up with TRBD1. CDR1 is GTSNPN, CDR2 SVGIG, per germline (reference sequence). V lost 3 bases to trimming and J lost 0 bases; unmatched junction nucleotides: 4. The CDR3 length is 14 residues. CDR3 bases: TGTGCCTGGAGGGGACAGGCTATCTCCTACGAGCAGTACTTC. Protein product: CAWRGQAISYEQYF.

The V call is TRBV6-6, the J call TRBJ2-2; the match to TRBD2 covers 7 bases. The CDR3 runs to 16 residues. Germline CDR1 MNHNY, CDR2 SVGAGI (reference sequence). J lost 0 bases, V lost 10 bases, and 11 bases had no gene match. CDR3 amino acids: CATLFVGGANTGELFF. Here the CDR3 DNA reads TGTGCCACCCTGTTTGTGGGGGGGGCGAACACCGGGGAGCTGTTTTTT.

In nucleotides, the CDR3 is TGTGCCAGCAGCCCGGACCTAGCGTCAACCTCCTACAATGAGCAGTTCTTC. Its translation is CASSPDLASTSYNEQFF. J is TRBJ2-1 and V is TRBV5-6; possibly TRBD2 for D (6 bases). The CDR3 runs 17 residues. Looked up from germline, CDR1 is SGHDT and CDR2 is YYEEEE. Trimming cost V 4 bases and J 0 bases, with 17 bases left between them. Supplemented by reference TRBV5-6 and TRBJ2-1, the full variable domain reads DAGVTQSPTHLIKTRGQQVTLRCSPKSGHDTVSWYQQALGQGPQFIFQYYEEEERQRGNFPDRFSGHQFPNYSSELNVNALLLGDSALYLCASSPDLASTSYNEQFFGPGTRLTVL.

The rearrangement joins TRBV19 to TRBJ2-1, with TRBD2 matching over 13 bases. With 4 bases clipped from V and 8 bases from J, the junction kept 5 bases outside the gene matches. The CDR3 has 15 residues. Germline CDR1 is LNHDA and CDR2 is SQIVND (reference sequence). The CDR3 protein is CASSSGLAGAHEQFF. The CDR3, as DNA: TGTGCCAGTAGTAGCGGACTAGCGGGAGCTCATGAGCAGTTCTTC.

The chain has TRBV2 and TRBJ1-1; D might be TRBD1 (6 bases). The V and J ends lost 3 bases and 1 base respectively, with 9 bases between them. From germline, CDR1 is SNHLY and CDR2 FYNNEI. CDR3 length: 14 residues. CDR3 DNA: TGTGCCAGCAGTGATCAGGGGAAGAACACTGAAGCTTTCTTT. The encoded protein is CASSDQGKNTEAFF.

This clone appeared once. The chain uses TRBV10-3 and TRBJ2-5; D may be TRBD2 (6 bases). This CDR3 is built from 13 residues. CDR1 and CDR2 (germline): ENHRY, SYGVKD. The V end lost 4 bases, the J end lost 2 bases, and 8 bases lay between the germline ends. CDR3 in amino acids: CAISAGEQETQYF. As DNA, the CDR3 is TGTGCCATCAGTGCGGGGGAGCAAGAGACCCAGTACTTC.

V usage is TRBV5-4 and J usage is TRBJ2-1; 8 nucleotides agree with TRBD2. CDR1 and CDR2 from the germline V gene are SGHNT and YYREEE (reference sequence). This CDR3 region has 19 residues. J gave up 11 bases and V 4 bases, and 26 bases lay outside the gene matches. The CDR3 DNA is TGTGCCAGCAGCCCACGCGACTGGCGGGAGGCCCCTTTCCAAAATAAGCAGTTCTTC. Translation gives CASSPRDWREAPFQNKQFF.

The chain combines TRBV6-5 with TRBJ2-3; TRBD2 aligns across 9 bases. Germline V gene sequence: CDR1 MNHEY, CDR2 SVGAGI. The J segment lost 5 bases and the V segment lost 2 bases, leaving 5 bases of the junction unmatched. The CDR3 runs 15 residues. The CDR3 nucleotides read TGTGCCAGCAGTTACGGCGGGGGGGCCAGAGATACGCAGTATTTT. Translation gives CASSYGGGARDTQYF.

The chain employs TRBV5-1 and TRBJ1-5, with TRBD1 as a possible D gene (5 bases). The CDR3 extends over 14 amino acids. The germline CDR1 and CDR2 sequences are SGHRS and YFSETQ. The V end was cut by 3 bases, the J end by 6 bases, with 13 bases between. The CDR3 spells CASSSGLRGQPQHF. The CDR3 DNA follows: TGCGCCAGCAGCTCGGGACTTAGAGGTCAGCCCCAGCATTTT.